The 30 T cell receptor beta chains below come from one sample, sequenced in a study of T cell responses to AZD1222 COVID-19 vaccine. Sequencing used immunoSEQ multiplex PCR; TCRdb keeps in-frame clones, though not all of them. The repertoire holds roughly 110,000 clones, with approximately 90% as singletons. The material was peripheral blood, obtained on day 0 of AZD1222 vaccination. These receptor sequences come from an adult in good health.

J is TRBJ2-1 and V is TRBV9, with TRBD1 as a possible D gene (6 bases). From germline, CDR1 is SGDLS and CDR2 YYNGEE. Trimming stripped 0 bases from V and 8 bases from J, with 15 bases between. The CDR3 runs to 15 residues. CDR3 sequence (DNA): TGTGCCAGCAGCGTAGGAGGGGGAAGGATGGATGAGCAGTTCTTC. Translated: CASSVGGGRMDEQFF.

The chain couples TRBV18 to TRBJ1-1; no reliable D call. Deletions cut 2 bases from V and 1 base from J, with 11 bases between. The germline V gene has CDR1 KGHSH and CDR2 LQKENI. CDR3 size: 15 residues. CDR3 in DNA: TGTGCCAGCTCACCAGCTCGGGTGTCGAACACTGAAGCTTTCTTT. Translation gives CASSPARVSNTEAFF.

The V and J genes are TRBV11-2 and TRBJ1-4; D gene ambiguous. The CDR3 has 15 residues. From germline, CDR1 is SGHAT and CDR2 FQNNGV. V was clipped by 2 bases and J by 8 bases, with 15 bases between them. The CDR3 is CASSLHLPPGEKLFF. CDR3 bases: TGTGCCAGCAGCTTACATTTGCCTCCTGGGGAAAAACTGTTTTTT.

CDR3 region: CASSNGVAGGLDEQFF. Here the CDR3 DNA reads TGTGCCAGTAGTAACGGGGTAGCGGGGGGGCTGGATGAGCAGTTCTTC. This chain links TRBV19 with TRBJ2-1; TRBD2 aligns across 11 bases. V shed 4 bases and J 8 bases; nucleotides not matched to a gene: 10. Looked up from germline, CDR1 is LNHDA and CDR2 is SQIVND (reference sequence). The CDR3 loop spans 16 amino acids.

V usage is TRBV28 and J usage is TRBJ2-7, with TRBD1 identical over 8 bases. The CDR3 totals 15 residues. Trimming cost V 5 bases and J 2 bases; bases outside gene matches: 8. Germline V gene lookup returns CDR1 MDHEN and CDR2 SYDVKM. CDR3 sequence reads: CASSHRSQGAYEQYF. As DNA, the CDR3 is TGTGCCAGCAGTCACCGCTCACAGGGGGCCTACGAGCAGTACTTC.

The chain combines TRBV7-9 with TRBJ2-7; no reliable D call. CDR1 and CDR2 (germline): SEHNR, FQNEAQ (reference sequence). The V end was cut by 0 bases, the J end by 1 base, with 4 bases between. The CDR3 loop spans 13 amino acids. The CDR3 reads CASSLAGSYEQYF. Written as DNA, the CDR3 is TGTGCCAGCAGCTTAGCAGGTTCCTACGAGCAGTACTTC.

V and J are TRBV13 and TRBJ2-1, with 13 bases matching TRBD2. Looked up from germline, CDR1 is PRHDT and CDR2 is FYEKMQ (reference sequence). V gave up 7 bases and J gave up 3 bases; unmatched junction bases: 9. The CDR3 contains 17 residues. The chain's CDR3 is CASMVSGLAGDYNEQFF. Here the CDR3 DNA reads TGTGCCAGCATGGTTAGTGGACTAGCGGGGGACTACAATGAGCAGTTCTTC.

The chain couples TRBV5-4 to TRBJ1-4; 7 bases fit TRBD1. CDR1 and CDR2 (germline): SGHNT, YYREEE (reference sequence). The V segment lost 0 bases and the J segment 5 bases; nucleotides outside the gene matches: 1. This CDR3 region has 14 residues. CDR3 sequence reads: CASSLAGGNEKLFF. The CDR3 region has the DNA TGTGCCAGCAGCTTGGCAGGGGGGAATGAAAAACTGTTTTTT. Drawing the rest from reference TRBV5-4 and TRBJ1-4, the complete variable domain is ETGVTQSPTHLIKTRGQQVTLRCSSQSGHNTVSWYQQALGQGPQFIFQYYREEENGRGNFPPRFSGLQFPNYSSELNVNALELDDSALYLCASSLAGGNEKLFFGSGTQLSVL.

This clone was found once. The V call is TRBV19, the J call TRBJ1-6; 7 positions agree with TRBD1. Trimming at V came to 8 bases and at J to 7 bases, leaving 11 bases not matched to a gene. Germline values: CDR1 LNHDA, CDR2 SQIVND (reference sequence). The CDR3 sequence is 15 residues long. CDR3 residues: CASAVQGIYNSPLHF. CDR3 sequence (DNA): TGTGCCAGTGCGGTACAGGGGATTTACAATTCACCCCTCCACTTT.

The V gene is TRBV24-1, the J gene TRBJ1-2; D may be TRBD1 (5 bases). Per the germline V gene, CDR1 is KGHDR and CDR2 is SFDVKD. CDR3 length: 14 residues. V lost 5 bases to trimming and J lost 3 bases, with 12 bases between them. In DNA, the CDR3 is TGTGCCACCAGTGCTGGGGGAGGCGACTATGGCTACACCTTC. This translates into CATSAGGGDYGYTF.

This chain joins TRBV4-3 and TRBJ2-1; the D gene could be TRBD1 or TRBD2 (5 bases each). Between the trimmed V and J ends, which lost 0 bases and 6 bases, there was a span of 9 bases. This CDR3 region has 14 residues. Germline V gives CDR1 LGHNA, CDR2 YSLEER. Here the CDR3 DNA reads TGCGCCAGCAGCCAAGATACGAGGGGCAATGAGCAGTTCTTC. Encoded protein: CASSQDTRGNEQFF.

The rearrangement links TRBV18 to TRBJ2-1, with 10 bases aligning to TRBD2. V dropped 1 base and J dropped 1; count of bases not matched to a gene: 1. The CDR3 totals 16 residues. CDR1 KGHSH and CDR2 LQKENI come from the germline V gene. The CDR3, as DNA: TGTGCCAGCTCACCACTTAGCGGGGGGTCCTACAATGAGCAGTTCTTC. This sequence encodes CASSPLSGGSYNEQFF.

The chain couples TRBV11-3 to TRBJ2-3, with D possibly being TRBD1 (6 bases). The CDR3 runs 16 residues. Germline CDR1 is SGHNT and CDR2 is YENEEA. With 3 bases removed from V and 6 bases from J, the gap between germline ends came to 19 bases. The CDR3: CASSFGLRDRQDTQYF. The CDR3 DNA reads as TGTGCCAGCAGCTTTGGACTCCGTGACAGGCAGGATACGCAGTATTTT.

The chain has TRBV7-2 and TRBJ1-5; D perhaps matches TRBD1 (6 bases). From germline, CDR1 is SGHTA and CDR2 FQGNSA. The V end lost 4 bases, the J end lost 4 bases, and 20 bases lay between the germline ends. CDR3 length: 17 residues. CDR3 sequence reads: CASSSSVSQGSNQPQHF. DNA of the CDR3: TGTGCCAGCAGCTCCTCAGTGAGCCAGGGGTCAAATCAGCCCCAGCATTTT.

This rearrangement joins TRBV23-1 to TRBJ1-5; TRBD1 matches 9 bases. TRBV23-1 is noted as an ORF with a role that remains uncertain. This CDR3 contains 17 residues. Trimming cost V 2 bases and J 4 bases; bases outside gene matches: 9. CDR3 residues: CASSQPSRQGGNQPQHF. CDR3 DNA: TGCGCCAGCAGTCAACCATCCCGACAGGGGGGTAATCAGCCCCAGCATTTT.

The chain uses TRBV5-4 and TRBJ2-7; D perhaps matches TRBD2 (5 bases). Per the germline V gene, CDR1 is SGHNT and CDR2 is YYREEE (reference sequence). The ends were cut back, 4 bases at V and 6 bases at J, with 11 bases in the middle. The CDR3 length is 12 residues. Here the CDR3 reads CASSLVAGEQYF. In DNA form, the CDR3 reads TGTGCCAGCAGCCTCGTGGCGGGCGAGCAGTACTTC.

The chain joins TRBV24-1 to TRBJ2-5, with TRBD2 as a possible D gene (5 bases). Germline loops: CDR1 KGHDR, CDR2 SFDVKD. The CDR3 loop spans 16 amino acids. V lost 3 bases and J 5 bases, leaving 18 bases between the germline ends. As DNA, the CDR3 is TGTGCCACCAGTGATGCCACTCCCACTAGGAGGGAGACCCAGTACTTC. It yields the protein CATSDATPTRRETQYF.

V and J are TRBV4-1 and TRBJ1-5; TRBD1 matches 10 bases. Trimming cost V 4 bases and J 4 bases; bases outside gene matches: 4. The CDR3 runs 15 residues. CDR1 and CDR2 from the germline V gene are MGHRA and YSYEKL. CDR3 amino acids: CASSPRQGANQPQHF. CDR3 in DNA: TGCGCCAGCAGCCCCCGACAGGGGGCAAATCAGCCCCAGCATTTT.

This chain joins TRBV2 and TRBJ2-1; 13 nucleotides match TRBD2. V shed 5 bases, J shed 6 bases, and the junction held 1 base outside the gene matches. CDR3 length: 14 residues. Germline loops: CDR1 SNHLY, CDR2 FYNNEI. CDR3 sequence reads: CASSTSGGANEQFF. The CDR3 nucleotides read TGTGCCAGCAGTACTAGCGGGGGGGCCAATGAGCAGTTCTTC.

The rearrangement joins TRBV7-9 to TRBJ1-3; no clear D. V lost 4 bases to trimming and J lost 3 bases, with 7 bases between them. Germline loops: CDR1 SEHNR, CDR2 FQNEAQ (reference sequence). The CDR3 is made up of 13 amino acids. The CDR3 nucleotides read TGTGCCAGCAGCTCCCCAATTGGAAACACCATATATTTT. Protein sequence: CASSSPIGNTIYF.

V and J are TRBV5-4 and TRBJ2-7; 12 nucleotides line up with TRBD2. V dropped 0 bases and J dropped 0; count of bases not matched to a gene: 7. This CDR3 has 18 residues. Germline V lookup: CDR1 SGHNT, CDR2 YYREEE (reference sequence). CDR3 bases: TGTGCCAGCAGCTTGGTTCTAGCGGGGGGGGCCAGCTCCTACGAGCAGTACTTC. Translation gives CASSLVLAGGASSYEQYF.

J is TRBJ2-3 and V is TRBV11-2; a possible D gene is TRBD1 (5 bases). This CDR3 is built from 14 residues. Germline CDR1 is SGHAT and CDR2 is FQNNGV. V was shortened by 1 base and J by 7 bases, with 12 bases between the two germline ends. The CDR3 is CASSLGQSLNTQYF. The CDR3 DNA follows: TGTGCCAGCAGCTTAGGACAGTCGCTAAATACGCAGTATTTT. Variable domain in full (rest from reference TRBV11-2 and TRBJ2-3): EAGVAQSPRYKIIEKRQSVAFWCNPISGHATLYWYQQILGQGPKLLIQFQNNGVVDDSQLPKDRFSAERLKGVDSTLKIQPAKLEDSAVYLCASSLGQSLNTQYFGPGTRLTVL.

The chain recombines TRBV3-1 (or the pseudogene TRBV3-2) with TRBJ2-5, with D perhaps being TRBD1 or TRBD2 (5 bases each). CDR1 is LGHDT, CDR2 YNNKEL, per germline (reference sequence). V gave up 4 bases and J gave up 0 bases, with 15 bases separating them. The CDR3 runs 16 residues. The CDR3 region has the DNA TGTGCCAGCAGCCCTACTGGGACCAACTACCAAGAGACCCAGTACTTC. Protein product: CASSPTGTNYQETQYF.

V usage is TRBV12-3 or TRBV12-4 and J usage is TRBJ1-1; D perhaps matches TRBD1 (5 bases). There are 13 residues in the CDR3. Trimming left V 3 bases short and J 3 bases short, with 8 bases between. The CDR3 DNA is TGTGCCAGCAGTTTCGGGGGGTACACTGAAGCTTTCTTT. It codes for CASSFGGYTEAFF.

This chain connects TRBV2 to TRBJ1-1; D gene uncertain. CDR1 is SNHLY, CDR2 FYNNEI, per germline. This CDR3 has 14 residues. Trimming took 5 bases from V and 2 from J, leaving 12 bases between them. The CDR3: CASSNRWGNTEAFF. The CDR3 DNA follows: TGTGCCAGCAGTAACCGTTGGGGTAACACTGAAGCTTTCTTT. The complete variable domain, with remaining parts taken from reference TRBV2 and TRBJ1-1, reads EPEVTQTPSHQVTQMGQEVILRCVPISNHLYFYWYRQILGQKVEFLVSFYNNEISEKSEIFDDQFSVERPDGSNFTLKIRSTKLEDSAMYFCASSNRWGNTEAFFGQGTRLTVV.

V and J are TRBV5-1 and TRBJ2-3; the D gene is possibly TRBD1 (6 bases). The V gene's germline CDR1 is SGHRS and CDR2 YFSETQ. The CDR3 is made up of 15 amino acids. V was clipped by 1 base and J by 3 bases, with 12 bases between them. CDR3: CASSLTAQGTDTQYF. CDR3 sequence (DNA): TGCGCCAGCAGCTTGACCGCGCAGGGGACAGATACGCAGTATTTT.

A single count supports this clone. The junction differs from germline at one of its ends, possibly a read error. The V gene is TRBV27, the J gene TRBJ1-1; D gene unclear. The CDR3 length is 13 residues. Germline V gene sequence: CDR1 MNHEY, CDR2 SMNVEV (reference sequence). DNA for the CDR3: TGTGCCAGCAAACGGCCCTATGGGAGTGAAACTTTCTTT. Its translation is CASKRPYGSETFF.

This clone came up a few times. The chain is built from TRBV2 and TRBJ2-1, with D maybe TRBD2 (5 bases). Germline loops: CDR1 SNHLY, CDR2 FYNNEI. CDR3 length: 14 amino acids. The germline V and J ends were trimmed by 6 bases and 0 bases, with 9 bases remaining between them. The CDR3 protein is CASSPGLSYNEQFF. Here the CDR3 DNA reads TGTGCCAGCAGCCCCGGACTCTCCTACAATGAGCAGTTCTTC.

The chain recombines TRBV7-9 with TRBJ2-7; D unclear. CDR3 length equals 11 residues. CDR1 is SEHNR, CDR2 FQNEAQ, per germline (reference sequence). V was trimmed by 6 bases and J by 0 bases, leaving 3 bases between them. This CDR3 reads CASSRSYEQYF. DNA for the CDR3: TGTGCCAGCAGTCGCTCCTACGAGCAGTACTTC.

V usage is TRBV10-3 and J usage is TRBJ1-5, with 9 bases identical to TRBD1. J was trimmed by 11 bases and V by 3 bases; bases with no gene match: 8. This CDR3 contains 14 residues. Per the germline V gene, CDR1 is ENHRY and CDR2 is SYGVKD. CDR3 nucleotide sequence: TGTGCCATCAGTGATTGGGGACAGGGAGTGGCCCAGCATTTT. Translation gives CAISDWGQGVAQHF.